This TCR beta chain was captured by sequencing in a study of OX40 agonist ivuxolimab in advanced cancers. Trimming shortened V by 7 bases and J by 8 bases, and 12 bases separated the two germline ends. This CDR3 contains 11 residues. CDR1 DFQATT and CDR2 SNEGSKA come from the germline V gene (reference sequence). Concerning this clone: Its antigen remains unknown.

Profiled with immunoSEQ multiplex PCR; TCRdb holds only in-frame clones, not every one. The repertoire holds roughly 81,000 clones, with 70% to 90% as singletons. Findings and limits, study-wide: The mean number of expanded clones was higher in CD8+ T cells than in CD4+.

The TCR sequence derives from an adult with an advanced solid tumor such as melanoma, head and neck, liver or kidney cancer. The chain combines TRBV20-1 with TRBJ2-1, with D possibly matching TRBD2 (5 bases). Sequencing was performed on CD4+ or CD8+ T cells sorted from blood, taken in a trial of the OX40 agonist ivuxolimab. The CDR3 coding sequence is TGCAGTGTAATTCCGGGATATGAGCAGTTCTTC. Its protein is CSVIPGYEQFF.